This T cell receptor beta chain was profiled in a study of T cells in localized non-small cell lung cancer. General observations from the study: Sequencing was limited to one tumor region, leaving the possibility of heterogeneity open. Measurement of T cell clonality placed uninvolved adjacent lung highest, above the level in tumor. Appearance in adjacent lung was seen for a median about 59 of the top 100 tumor clones. A higher density of T cells in blood coincided with extended overall survival.

Germline assignment: CDR1 MNHEY and CDR2 SMNVEV (reference sequence). The CDR3 consists of 19 residues. The V end was cut by 2 bases, the J end by 0 bases, with 20 bases between. This table comes from immunoSEQ multiplex PCR, and its TCRdb copy is limited to in-frame clones, with some not included. The table shows roughly 8,000 clones, with around 90% occurring only once. In the case of this clone: Its antigen is still unknown.

The chain is built from TRBV27 and TRBJ1-3, with D tentatively TRBD1 (5 bases). The sequenced sample was peripheral blood mononuclear cells, obtained before any cancer treatment. The source is a male donor aged 60 or over with stage II lung adenocarcinoma. The CDR3 loop reads CASSLVQDAHGSSGNTIYF. The CDR3 DNA reads as TGTGCCAGCAGTTTAGTACAGGACGCACATGGGAGCTCTGGAAACACCATATATTTT.